Reported below is one TCR beta chain. Its antigen is as yet unknown. This PCR relied on a set of 60 Vbeta primers and 13 Jbeta primers. In the original workflow: In a later analysis, the count reached some 88 million unique TCR beta chains, with 9 million to 11 million shared. The assay was immunoSEQ multiplex PCR, and TCRdb's table has in-frame clones only and misses some. Clone size and V and J calls were adopted from that table, with D and trimming inferred from the DNA. Among a few hundred thousand clones listed, more than 60% were seen once. This sample is part of a study of cytomegalovirus exposure and HLA in healthy donors. Study conclusions and caveats: When analyzed later, the rates of TCR association showed variation by HLA locus, with DRB1 the most and HLA-C the fewest. In an earlier analysis, productive rearrangement rates for most beta V segments clustered near 87% or 30%. Fewer N-insertions than the approximately 680-donor mean were reportedly shown by an Asian-associated ancestry cluster in a later analysis.

The sequenced sample consisted of PBMCs. The sequence derives from a woman in her twenties or thirties in good health and CMV-seronegative.

CDR3 region: CAWRLAGGSGEQYF. The DNA for the CDR3 is TGTGCCTGGAGACTAGCGGGAGGGTCAGGCGAGCAGTACTTC. The chain combines TRBV30 with TRBJ2-7, with TRBD2 identical over 13 bases. V shed 3 bases, J shed 6 bases, and the junction held 5 bases outside the gene matches. Per the germline V gene, CDR1 is GTSNPN and CDR2 is SVGIG (reference sequence). The CDR3 runs to 14 residues. Supplemented by reference TRBV30 and TRBJ2-7, the full variable domain reads SQTIHQWPATLVQPVGSPLSLECTVEGTSNPNLYWYRQAAGRGLQLLFYSVGIGQISSEVPQNLSASRPQDRQFILSSKKLLLSDSGFYLCAWRLAGGSGEQYFGPGTRLTVT.